This T cell receptor beta chain was sequenced for a study of T cell repertoires in cytomegalovirus infection. Study as a whole: It was recently identified HLA-C-restricted and well-studied HLA-B-restricted CMV epitopes that the study used. Signatures in public TCR beta sequences pointed to both CMV infection and matching HLA type.

This clonotype was seen more than once but under ten times. Its antigen is as yet unknown. TCRdb passed the reads through MiXCR, listing each CDR3 protein once. The sample lists 550,000 to 850,000 distinct CDR3 sequences; around a third were seen once. Study findings and constraints: Clonotypes of TCR beta that were HLA-C-restricted and CMV-specific dominated the ex vivo response. Cumulative frequency (of public TCR beta family members) identified carriers of CMV plus the relevant HLA.

The CDR3 is 13 residues long. The trim removed 5 bases at V and 7 bases at J, leaving 7 bases unmatched. The germline V gene encodes CDR1 SGHVS and CDR2 FNYEAQ. This clonotype was sampled from a human donor in good health (CMV status not recorded). Some clones in this sample may be carry-over from other donors' samples. Sequenced here: cultured PBMCs, sampled from culture after CMV antigen stimulation. This chain links TRBV7-6 with TRBJ1-1; 7 nucleotides match TRBD1. CDR3 DNA sequence: TGTGCCAGCAGCCAAGGGGGCCAGGGTGAAGCTTTCTTT. As protein: CASSQGGQGEAFF.